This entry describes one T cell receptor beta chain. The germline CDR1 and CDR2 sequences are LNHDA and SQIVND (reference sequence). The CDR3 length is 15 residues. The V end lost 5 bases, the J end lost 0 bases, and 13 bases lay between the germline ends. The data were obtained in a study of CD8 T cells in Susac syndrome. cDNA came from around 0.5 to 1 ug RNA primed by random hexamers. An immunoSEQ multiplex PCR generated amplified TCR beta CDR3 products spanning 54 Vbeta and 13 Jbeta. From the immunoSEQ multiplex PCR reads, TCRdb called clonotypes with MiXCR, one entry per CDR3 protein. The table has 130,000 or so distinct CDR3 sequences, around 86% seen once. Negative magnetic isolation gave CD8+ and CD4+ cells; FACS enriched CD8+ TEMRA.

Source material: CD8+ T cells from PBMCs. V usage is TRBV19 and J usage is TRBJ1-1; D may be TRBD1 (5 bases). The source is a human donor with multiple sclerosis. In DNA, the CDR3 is TGTGCCAGTAGTCCTCGGACACGCATGAACACTGAAGCTTTCTTT. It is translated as CASSPRTRMNTEAFF.